This T cell receptor (beta chain) is from a study of synovial regulatory T cells in juvenile arthritis. TCRdb's table, derived via immunoSEQ multiplex PCR, lists solely in-frame clones and lacks some. The sample table sets out roughly 9,900 clones. Germline loops: CDR1 LGHNA, CDR2 YSLEER. The CDR3 has 15 residues. DNA was not recorded. The sequencing input was Treg cells from blood. Indicated subset: remaining (HLA-DR-negative) circulating blood Treg cells. This clonotype originated in a donor aged 2-29 years with juvenile idiopathic arthritis. The chain has TRBV4-3 and TRBJ2-7; with no DNA, the TCRdb D assignment of TRBD2 cannot be verified. This CDR3 reads CASSQEGGGAREQYF.